This TCR beta chain is from a study of shared clonotypes between healthy human individuals. A CD45RA-negative memory subset and a CD45RA+ naive subset were separated from the CD4+ cells. This clone was seen a single time. The length of the CDR3 is 16 residues. J gave up 2 bases and V 5 bases, and 4 bases lay outside the gene matches. Germline loops: CDR1 SEHNR, CDR2 FQNEAQ (reference sequence). Assay: immunoSEQ multiplex PCR; the TCRdb copy retains only in-frame clones and omits some. The sample has approximately 640,000 clones; 72% are singletons. Sequenced sample: memory CD4+ T cells sorted from blood. Indicated subset: CD45RA-negative fraction. The V and J genes are TRBV7-9 and TRBJ2-6; TRBD1 matches 9 bases. The sequence was obtained from a woman in her twenties or thirties in good health. This chain's CDR3 is CASSPGTGTGANVLTF. For the CDR3, the DNA is TGTGCCAGCAGCCCTGGGACAGGGACTGGGGCCAACGTCCTGACTTTC.